Detailed here is one T cell receptor (beta chain). What it binds is not known. Profiling relied on immunoSEQ multiplex PCR, and the TCRdb table lists in-frame clones only, not all of them. Here the sample spans 38,000 or so clones, around 81% being singletons. The source of the sample is a study of T cells in localized non-small cell lung cancer. Study-wide results and caveats: Detection in adjacent lung was observed for a median roughly 62 of the top 100 tumor clones. Longer overall survival accompanied higher blood T cell density. Of the tissues analyzed, uninvolved adjacent lung showed maximal T cell clonality, greater than tumor. One tumor region alone was sequenced, and heterogeneity therefore remains possible.

The CDR3 extends over 14 amino acids. Germline CDR1 reads MNHEY; CDR2 reads SMNVEV (reference sequence). V lost 2 bases and J lost 2, with 10 bases in between. Sequencing used peripheral blood mononuclear cells, obtained before any cancer treatment. V gene TRBV27 combines with J gene TRBJ2-7; a weak D match, TRBD2 (7 bases). The clonotype originates from an older male donor with stage II lung adenocarcinoma. CDR3 residues: CASSLSGTTYEQYF. The CDR3 DNA is TGTGCCAGCAGTTTAAGCGGGACAACCTACGAGCAGTACTTC.